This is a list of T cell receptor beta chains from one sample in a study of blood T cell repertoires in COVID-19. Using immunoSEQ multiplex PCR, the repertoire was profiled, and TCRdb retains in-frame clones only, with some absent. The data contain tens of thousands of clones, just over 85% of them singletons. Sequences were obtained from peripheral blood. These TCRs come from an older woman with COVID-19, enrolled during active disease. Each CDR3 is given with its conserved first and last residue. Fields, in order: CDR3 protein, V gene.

CDR3aa: CASSLMGVREAFF; v_gene: TRBV12-3/TRBV12-4
CDR3aa: CASSSGTVNSPLHF; v_gene: TRBV10-1
CDR3aa: CASSQTYNEQFF; v_gene: TRBV28
CDR3aa: CASRDFRGNDYEQYF; v_gene: TRBV11-3
CDR3aa: CASSPGQNSPLHF; v_gene: TRBV7-8
CDR3aa: CASSPARQSAEQFF; v_gene: TRBV27
CDR3aa: CAIRDRDTDTQYF; v_gene: TRBV12-3/TRBV12-4
CDR3aa: CASRTARDTGELFF; v_gene: TRBV10-1
CDR3aa: CASSPAGQYYGYTF; v_gene: TRBV6-5
CDR3aa: CASKTRVWSSGTEAFF; v_gene: TRBV27
CDR3aa: CASSERNEKLFF; v_gene: TRBV2
CDR3aa: CASAQGAADQPQHF; v_gene: TRBV28
CDR3aa: CASSPAGSGSNEQYF; v_gene: TRBV4-3
CDR3aa: CASSILTGGPSGELFF; v_gene: TRBV19
CDR3aa: CASSQGTGTGYSNQPQHF; v_gene: TRBV4-2
CDR3aa: CASSQGQISTDTQYF; v_gene: TRBV4-1
CDR3aa: CASSSSGATLHF; v_gene: TRBV6-5
CDR3aa: CASSFGGVTEAFF; v_gene: TRBV7-2
CDR3aa: CASQVNNEQYF; v_gene: TRBV27
CDR3aa: CASSFTSGSNEQFF; v_gene: TRBV27
CDR3aa: CAWTPGTDNEKLFF; v_gene: TRBV30
CDR3aa: CASSPIGSPYNEQFF; v_gene: TRBV7-8
CDR3aa: CASSLAARGIRTDTQYF; v_gene: TRBV5-6
CDR3aa: CASSSRLAGGETQYF; v_gene: TRBV6-5
CDR3aa: CASSQEGQGTNYSPLHF; v_gene: TRBV4-3
CDR3aa: CASSTPPQGAKLNTEAFF; v_gene: TRBV19
CDR3aa: CAWRPGSTTGELFF; v_gene: TRBV30
CDR3aa: CASSPGERDSPLHF; v_gene: TRBV2
CDR3aa: CASSWEGYGYTF; v_gene: TRBV6-5
CDR3aa: CASSQEEGQPQHF; v_gene: TRBV4-3
CDR3aa: CASSLQGAYGNTIYF; v_gene: TRBV7-2
CDR3aa: CASRGQGANYGYTF; v_gene: TRBV28
CDR3aa: CASRADFTDTQYF; v_gene: TRBV7-2
CDR3aa: CASSPIAGGANYGYTF; v_gene: TRBV19
CDR3aa: CASSPGLAGEVYEQYF; v_gene: TRBV28
CDR3aa: CASSQGGTGHPEAFF; v_gene: TRBV7-2
CDR3aa: CASSYSRNQPQHF; v_gene: TRBV6-5
CDR3aa: CAISEQEAGANVLTF; v_gene: TRBV10-3
CDR3aa: CVSSTGTGGNEKLFF; v_gene: TRBV19
CDR3aa: CASSYSEGQGVAGYTF; v_gene: TRBV6-5
CDR3aa: CASSLLLADSYNEQFF; v_gene: TRBV27
CDR3aa: CASSSEGNNEQFF; v_gene: TRBV5-1
CDR3aa: CASSRPGQGFYEQYF; v_gene: TRBV6-2/TRBV6-3